Sequencing of this T cell receptor (beta chain) was carried out in a study of shared clonotypes between healthy human individuals. Points on this clone: The antigen is unknown.

Notes on the study in general: Sampling involved blood alone; tissue repertoires likely differ. Donor clonotype sharing was expected to depend on sequencing depth.

In the original processing: ImmunoSEQ output held junction-only sequences without quality scores, so filtering differed. The table came from immunoSEQ multiplex PCR; TCRdb's copy has only in-frame clones and leaves some out. V, J and clone size are those of that table, while D and trimming were read from the DNA. This sample has some 580,000 clones; 95% to 98% occur once, and the top ten carry around 0.3%. Naive CD8 cells were CD45RO-negative, positively selected for CCR7, excluding terminally differentiated effector memory CD45RA+ cells. Free of recent acute infections or vaccinations, the donors were healthy HIV-negative adults. Germline CDR1 reads SGHDN; CDR2 reads FVKESK. The CDR3 loop spans 22 amino acids. The junction had 24 bases not matched to a gene; V was cut back by 1 base and J by 9 bases.

V is TRBV14 and J is TRBJ2-7; 16 bases line up with TRBD2. Source material: naive CD8+ T cells sorted from blood. The clonotype comes from a young man in good health. This chain's CDR3 is CASSQGPRGLAGGPSNLVWQYF. CDR3 coding DNA: TGTGCCAGCAGCCAAGGGCCCCGGGGACTAGCGGGAGGGCCATCGAATCTGGTATGGCAGTACTTC.